This T cell receptor beta chain was profiled in a study of blood T cell repertoires in COVID-19. Study at large: The study drew acute and convalescent COVID-19 samples from the United States, Italy and Spain. T cells, B-cell-depleted T cells, or PBMCs supplied cDNA or gDNA.

Original handling: Estimates of nucleated cell counts were drawn from the amplification of reference gene primers. Here immunoSEQ multiplex PCR was the method, and the copy in TCRdb shows in-frame clones only, minus some. V, J and clone size derive from that table, while D and trimming were established from the DNA sequence. In the table there are about 59,000 clones, approximately 80% of which are singletons. The clonotype originates from a human donor in a cohort sampled during active COVID-19. Input material: peripheral blood.

CDR3 amino acids: CASSHRTGAYGYTF. CDR3 coding DNA: TGTGCCAGCAGCCACCGGACAGGAGCCTATGGCTACACCTTC. The gene calls are TRBV7-2 and TRBJ1-2, with 7 bases fitting TRBD1. This CDR3 contains 14 residues. V shed 5 bases and J 4 bases; nucleotides not matched to a gene: 7. CDR1 SGHTA and CDR2 FQGNSA come from the germline V gene.